This T cell receptor beta chain was identified during a study of T-cell reconstitution after alpha-beta-depleted transplantation in children. Study-wide points: Expanded graft clones numbering several hundred reportedly gave rise to alpha-beta T cells about two months after transplant. One year after transplant, T-cell counts and diversity came mostly from newly produced T cells. The high TCRbeta diversity at day 60 in some patients came from surviving recipient T cells and thymic progenitors.

Points on this clonotype: As yet, its antigen is unknown.

Unique molecular identifiers tagged the TCRbeta library. One entry per CDR3 protein, called by TCRdb with MiXCR from the PCR reads. The sample has about 980,000 distinct CDR3 sequences; about 29% are singletons. Source: PBMCs, mostly from graft donor cells, taken 360 days after TCRalphabeta/CD19-depleted stem cell transplant. This clonotype was obtained from a boy in the first two years of life who had a stem cell transplant for SCID, so the T cells may come from the graft donor.

CDR3 sequence (DNA): TGTGCCAGCAGTTACTCGGCGGGCAACACCGGGGAGCTGTTTTTT. It encodes CASSYSAGNTGELFF. The J gene is TRBJ2-2, the V gene TRBV6-5; the D gene is possibly TRBD2 (5 bases). Germline assignment: CDR1 MNHEY and CDR2 SVGAGI. This CDR3 has 15 residues. V was shortened by 0 bases and J by 2 bases, with 7 bases between the two germline ends.